This T cell receptor beta chain was captured in a study of cytomegalovirus exposure and HLA in healthy donors. General study points: For TCR beta chains, V- and J-gene trimming was later linked to a missense DCLRE1C variant.

With 60 Vbeta and 13 Jbeta primers, the PCR was carried out. Original data processing: An analysis performed later counted 81 million or so unique TCR beta chains (roughly 11 million of them shared). Sequenced by immunoSEQ multiplex PCR; TCRdb stores in-frame clones only, minus some. The V and J calls and clone size come from that table; D and trimming were worked out from the DNA. The sample includes hundreds of thousands of clones, 60% to 80% seen only once; the top ten take around 2%. The CDR3 runs to 13 residues. The V gene's germline CDR1 is SGHTA and CDR2 FQGNSA. Trimming took 0 bases from V and 3 from J, leaving 5 bases between them. Turning to this clone: What it binds is unknown.

The chain couples TRBV7-2 to TRBJ2-5; D uncertain. This receptor was obtained from a man younger than 35 in good health and CMV-seronegative. What was sequenced was PBMCs. Here the CDR3 reads CASSLAPKETQYF. CDR3 DNA sequence: TGTGCCAGCAGCTTAGCACCTAAAGAGACCCAGTACTTC.